This T cell receptor beta chain derives from a study of blood T cells in healthy people across ages. CDR1 LGHNA and CDR2 YNFKEQ come from the germline V gene. The CDR3 is 17 amino acids. Trimming shortened V by 0 bases and J by 10 bases, and 24 bases separated the two germline ends. Findings of the study overall: Naive and antigen-experienced cells could not be conclusively compared, given unsorted PBMCs.

Donors each provided about 10 milliliters of peripheral blood. Together with a sample-barcoded 5' primer, a J-beta primer mix was included in a second PCR lasting about 7 to 11 cycles. From the 5' RACE reads, TCRdb called clonotypes with MiXCR, one entry per CDR3 protein. The sample holds over a million distinct CDR3 sequences, 42% seen once. This clonotype was counted a few times. Its antigen is unidentified. This clonotype was obtained from a woman between 18 and 30 years old in good health. The chain has TRBV4-2 and TRBJ1-2, with TRBD1 as a possible D gene (6 bases). Sample: blood. CDR3 in DNA: TGTGCCAGCAGCCAAGAAGGGGAGGCAGGGGCCAGGGGCTCCTACACCTTC. This encodes CASSQEGEAGARGSYTF.